This TCR beta chain is drawn from a study of cytomegalovirus exposure and HLA in healthy donors. Concerning this clone: Antigen: not known.

Study results and caveats: The productive fraction for most TCR beta V segments was about 90% or about 30% in an earlier analysis. Later genetic work tied a missense DCLRE1C variant to beta-chain V and J trimming. Several of the most significant clusters appeared linked to common viral pathogens, based on a later analysis.

With V trimmed by 1 base and J by 7 bases, 13 bases remained unmatched. The CDR3 runs 18 residues. Germline V gene data show CDR1 as MGHRA and CDR2 as YSYEKL. Vbeta (60) and Jbeta (13) primers were used in the PCR. Repertoires were generated with immunoSEQ multiplex PCR, while TCRdb's copy carries only in-frame clones and drops some. The sample shows 150,000 or so clones, about 80% of them seen only once. The specimen sequenced was PBMCs. The rearrangement joins TRBV4-1 to TRBJ2-1, with 10 bases that match TRBD2. The clonotype was recovered from a man aged 35-49 years in good health and CMV-seropositive. The CDR3: CASSQVDMGLARTNEQFF. DNA for the CDR3: TGCGCCAGCAGCCAAGTAGACATGGGACTAGCGAGAACTAATGAGCAGTTCTTC.